What follows is one T cell receptor beta chain and its context. As yet, its antigen is unknown. This sample was included in a study of cytomegalovirus exposure and HLA in healthy donors. On the study more broadly: Falling in the Caucasian-associated ancestry cluster were approximately 84% of under 450 genotyped donors. Overall study findings and caveats: Sequencing likely caused a cluster of highly shared sequence variants.

The PCR contained 60 Vbeta and 13 Jbeta primers. Data came from immunoSEQ multiplex PCR; TCRdb stores just in-frame clones and leaves some out. Of about 140,000 clones in the sample, around 90% were seen once. The CDR3 spans 14 residues. Per the germline V gene, CDR1 is SGHNT and CDR2 is YYREEE (reference sequence). Trimming cost V 2 bases and J 1 base, with 7 bases left between them. Sequencing was carried out using PBMCs. V usage is TRBV5-4 and J usage is TRBJ2-1; a possible D gene is TRBD1 (5 bases). The sequence came from a woman in her 40s in good health and CMV-seronegative. The CDR3 coding sequence is TGTGCCAGCAGCTTAACAGGTTCCTACAATGAGCAGTTCTTC. Its protein product is CASSLTGSYNEQFF.